These 20 T cell receptor beta chains originate from one sample sequenced in a study of blood T cell repertoires in COVID-19. Profiling relied on immunoSEQ multiplex PCR, and the TCRdb table lists in-frame clones only, not all of them. The sample records roughly 190,000 clones, approximately 73% being singletons. The specimen was PBMCs or T cells enriched from blood (not recorded which). All receptors derive from a woman aged 45-60 years with acute COVID-19.

In this sample, this clone turned up a few times. The chain combines TRBV3-1 (or the pseudogene TRBV3-2) with TRBJ2-1, with TRBD1 matching over 10 bases. Looked up from germline, CDR1 is LGHDT and CDR2 is YNNKEL (reference sequence). The V and J ends lost 1 base and 3 bases, in that order; junction bases with no gene match: 0. The length of the CDR3 is 15 residues. CDR3 region: CASSQGTGGYNEQFF. As DNA, the CDR3 is TGTGCCAGCAGCCAAGGGACAGGGGGCTACAATGAGCAGTTCTTC.

The chain joins TRBV6-5 to TRBJ1-6; D gene ambiguous. Germline V gene lookup returns CDR1 MNHEY and CDR2 SVGAGI. Trimming stripped 6 bases from V and 8 bases from J, with 8 bases between. The CDR3 consists of 12 residues. The CDR3 region has the DNA TGTGCCAGCAGGTTTACGGATTCACCCCTCCACTTT. Its translation is CASRFTDSPLHF.

The J gene is TRBJ2-3, the V gene TRBV7-8, with 8 bases aligning to TRBD2. The J segment lost 9 bases and the V segment lost 1 base, leaving 6 bases of the junction unmatched. The CDR3 extends over 14 amino acids. The germline gives CDR1 SGHVS, CDR2 FQNEAQ. CDR3 sequence: CASSLGTSGGTQYF. CDR3 coding DNA: TGTGCCAGCAGCTTAGGAACTAGCGGTGGAACGCAGTATTTT.

The genes are TRBV14 and TRBJ1-2; 10 bases agree with TRBD1. Germline V gene data show CDR1 as SGHDN and CDR2 as FVKESK. There are 17 residues in the CDR3. V dropped 0 bases and J dropped 4; count of bases not matched to a gene: 8. Written as DNA, the CDR3 is TGTGCCAGCAGCCAAGACGACAGGGGGCCTAGAATCTATGGCTACACCTTC. The encoded protein is CASSQDDRGPRIYGYTF.

This clone was recorded a few times. The chain joins TRBV28 to TRBJ1-5; 10 bases are a match to TRBD1. Germline V gene data show CDR1 as MDHEN and CDR2 as SYDVKM. Germline trimming cut 7 bases from V and 4 bases from J; bases unmatched to any gene: 16. The CDR3 is 18 residues long. This CDR3 reads CASTKGSGTGVGNQPQHF. CDR3 coding DNA: TGTGCCAGCACCAAAGGGAGTGGGACAGGGGTCGGTAATCAGCCCCAGCATTTT.

This clone was observed a few times. This sequence joins TRBV20-1 and TRBJ1-2; perhaps TRBD1 as D (5 bases). Trimming pared 8 bases from V and 3 bases from J, leaving 10 bases between. Germline V gene lookup returns CDR1 DFQATT and CDR2 SNEGSKA (reference sequence). The CDR3 sequence is 11 residues long. The CDR3 sequence is CSNRQYYGYTF. For the CDR3, the DNA is TGCAGTAATAGACAGTACTATGGCTACACCTTC.

The chain joins TRBV27 to TRBJ1-2; a possible D gene is TRBD1 (5 bases). The CDR3 covers 12 residues. Between the trimmed V and J ends, which lost 8 bases and 6 bases, there was a span of 13 bases. Germline V gene data show CDR1 as MNHEY and CDR2 as SMNVEV (reference sequence). CDR3 nucleotide sequence: TGTGCCAGCTATGCCGGAGGGGATGGCTACACCTTC. Translated, it gives CASYAGGDGYTF.

The chain joins TRBV2 to TRBJ1-3; possible D gene TRBD1, 6 bases. Per the germline V gene, CDR1 is SNHLY and CDR2 is FYNNEI. The CDR3 spans 16 residues. V was cut by 6 bases and J by 0 bases, with 15 bases left in between. CDR3 loop: CASRNREGSSGNTIYF. Written as DNA, the CDR3 is TGTGCCAGCAGAAACAGGGAGGGGAGCTCTGGAAACACCATATATTTT.

J is TRBJ1-5 and V is TRBV19; 8 bases fit TRBD1. J lost 5 bases, V lost 6 bases, and 9 bases had no gene match. This CDR3 contains 15 residues. CDR1 is LNHDA and CDR2 is SQIVND in the germline V gene (reference sequence). In nucleotides, the CDR3 is TGTGCCAGTAGCCAATGGCAGGGGGCGGATCAGCCCCAGCATTTT. Protein sequence: CASSQWQGADQPQHF.

This clone appeared once. The V gene is TRBV10-3, the J gene TRBJ2-5; 8 positions match TRBD2. CDR1 is ENHRY, CDR2 SYGVKD, per germline. The trim removed 6 bases at V and 1 base at J, leaving 13 bases unmatched. This CDR3 has 17 residues. In DNA, the CDR3 is TGTGCCATCAGCGCCTCAAGAGTAGCGGGGTCCCAAGAGACCCAGTACTTC. It encodes CAISASRVAGSQETQYF.

The rearrangement uses TRBV23-1 and TRBJ2-7; 9 bases agree with TRBD1. TRBV23-1 falls under the ORF class, with uncertain function. This CDR3 is built from 16 residues. V was pared by 7 bases and J by 3 bases, with 13 bases of the junction left unmatched. The DNA for the CDR3 is TGCGCCAGCACCCCTAAGGGGGACAGGGTAGACTACGAGCAGTACGTC. It yields the protein CASTPKGDRVDYEQYV.

There are a few counts of this clone. This chain uses TRBV27 with TRBJ1-6; a weak D match, TRBD1 (5 bases). CDR3 size: 13 residues. Germline loops: CDR1 MNHEY, CDR2 SMNVEV (reference sequence). The ends were cut back, 3 bases at V and 6 bases at J, with 6 bases in the middle. DNA for the CDR3: TGTGCCAGCAGTTTGGGGGGTAATTCACCCCTCCACTTT. Protein: CASSLGGNSPLHF.

J is TRBJ1-4 and V is TRBV5-4; maybe TRBD1 (6 bases). Germline V gene sequence: CDR1 SGHNT, CDR2 YYREEE (reference sequence). V dropped 2 bases and J dropped 7 bases, with 12 bases sitting between them. The CDR3 contains 14 residues. The CDR3 loop is CASSFRGGAEKLFF. In DNA, the CDR3 is TGTGCCAGCAGCTTTAGGGGGGGCGCTGAAAAACTGTTTTTT.

This clone occurred once. This rearrangement joins TRBV7-3 to TRBJ2-2; TRBD1 is a possible D gene (5 bases). Germline CDR1 is SGHTA and CDR2 is FQGTGA. Deletions cut 2 bases from V and 7 bases from J, with 11 bases between. The CDR3 extends over 14 amino acids. The CDR3 loop is CASSLVGAIGELFF. As DNA, the CDR3 is TGTGCCAGCAGCTTAGTAGGGGCGATCGGGGAGCTGTTTTTT.

V gene TRBV6-5 combines with J gene TRBJ2-7; 9 bases are a match to TRBD1. After removal of 10 bases from V and 0 bases from J, the junction contained 4 bases not matched to a gene. This CDR3 is built from 13 residues. Germline V gene lookup returns CDR1 MNHEY and CDR2 SVGAGI. The CDR3 spells CATGDRDSYEQYV. The CDR3 bases are TGTGCCACCGGGGACAGGGACTCCTACGAGCAGTACGTC.

This clone has more than one count but fewer than ten. This chain links TRBV5-1 with TRBJ1-4; D might be TRBD1 (5 bases). V dropped 7 bases and J dropped 0 bases, with 16 bases sitting between them. CDR1 SGHRS and CDR2 YFSETQ come from the germline V gene. The CDR3 extends over 16 amino acids. Here the CDR3 DNA reads TGCGCCAGCGGAACAAGTGGGGCCGCAACTAATGAAAAACTGTTTTTT. This codes for CASGTSGAATNEKLFF.

This clone was seen once. As DNA, the CDR3 is TGTGCCAGCAGCTCCCGGGACACCGTATCTAACTATGGCTACACCTTC. The encoded protein is CASSSRDTVSNYGYTF. V is TRBV21-1 and J is TRBJ1-2; TRBD1 reflects the table's D call only, with no check against the DNA. TRBV21-1 has pseudogene status. This CDR3 spans 16 amino acids.

The V and J genes are TRBV6-5 and TRBJ2-2, with D maybe TRBD1 (5 bases). The CDR3 is made up of 16 amino acids. Trimming left V 0 bases short and J 3 bases short, with 11 bases between. Germline V CDR1 and CDR2: MNHEY, SVGAGI. CDR3 in amino acids: CASSYSPGMDTGELFF. The CDR3 bases are TGTGCCAGCAGTTACTCACCAGGGATGGACACCGGGGAGCTGTTTTTT.

V and J are TRBV5-8 and TRBJ2-3, with D possibly TRBD2 on 5 matching bases. Between the trimmed V and J ends, which lost 2 bases and 4 bases, there was a span of 8 bases. CDR1 and CDR2 (germline): SGHTS, YDEGEE. There are 13 residues in the CDR3. As DNA, the CDR3 is TGTGCCAGCAGCTTTAGTAGCGCAGATACGCAGTATTTT. Its protein is CASSFSSADTQYF.

The chain joins TRBV27 to TRBJ2-7; TRBD1 agrees at 7 bases. The CDR3 has 15 amino acids. V was pared by 5 bases and J by 7 bases, with 14 bases of the junction left unmatched. Looked up from germline, CDR1 is MNHEY and CDR2 is SMNVEV (reference sequence). The CDR3 DNA follows: TGTGCCAGCAGTCCCAACTCCGGACAGGCACGGGAGCAGTACGTC. Translating it yields CASSPNSGQAREQYV.